The 4 T cell receptor beta chains reported below all come from one sample, sequenced in a study of blood T cell repertoires in COVID-19. Sequenced by immunoSEQ multiplex PCR; TCRdb stores in-frame clones only, minus some. Of around 140,000 clones in the sample, more than 75% were seen once. Sequenced sample: peripheral blood. The receptors shown here come from a man older than 75 with acute or convalescent COVID-19.

The V call is TRBV5-4, the J call TRBJ2-1; 11 bases map to TRBD2. J was trimmed by 1 base and V by 1 base; bases with no gene match: 4. This CDR3 comprises 17 residues. CDR1 and CDR2 from the germline V gene are SGHNT and YYREEE (reference sequence). This CDR3 is CASSLRLAGGSYNEQFF. The CDR3 bases are TGTGCCAGCAGCTTGCGATTAGCGGGAGGGTCCTACAATGAGCAGTTCTTC.

This chain joins TRBV5-1 and TRBJ1-2, with TRBD1 identical over 9 bases. Trimming cost V 4 bases and J 3 bases; bases outside gene matches: 4. Germline-derived CDR1 and CDR2 are SGHRS and YFSETQ. CDR3 size: 14 residues. The CDR3 region has the DNA TGCGCCAGCAGCAGCCGGGACAGGGACTATGGCTACACCTTC. Translated: CASSSRDRDYGYTF. Looking up the rest from reference TRBV5-1 and TRBJ1-2 gives the full variable domain: KAGVTQTPRYLIKTRGQQVTLSCSPISGHRSVSWYQQTPGQGLQFLFEYFSETQRNKGNFPGRFSGRQFSNSRSEMNVSTLELGDSALYLCASSSRDRDYGYTFGSGTRLTVV.

The gene calls are TRBV30 and TRBJ1-2, with a weak D call TRBD1 (5 bases). The CDR3 is made up of 15 amino acids. The V gene lost 3 bases and the J gene lost 2 bases, with 16 bases spanning the gap. Germline-derived CDR1 and CDR2 are GTSNPN and SVGIG (reference sequence). The CDR3 DNA sequence: TGTGCCTGGAGCGACCCTGGGGGGACCAACTATGGCTACACCTTC. It codes for CAWSDPGGTNYGYTF. Using reference TRBV30 and TRBJ1-2 for the parts outside the CDR3, the full variable domain is SQTIHQWPATLVQPVGSPLSLECTVEGTSNPNLYWYRQAAGRGLQLLFYSVGIGQISSEVPQNLSASRPQDRQFILSSKKLLLSDSGFYLCAWSDPGGTNYGYTFGSGTRLTVV.

DNA for the CDR3: TGTGCCATCAGGGGGGACAGTCCTAACTATGGCTACACCTTC. Its translation: CAIRGDSPNYGYTF. This chain connects TRBV10-3 to TRBJ1-2; 7 bases align to TRBD1. From germline, CDR1 is ENHRY and CDR2 SYGVKD. V was pared by 6 bases and J by 0 bases, with 4 bases of the junction left unmatched. CDR3 length equals 14 residues.